A single sample gave rise to the 29 T cell receptor beta chains below, sequenced in a study of metastatic and nonmetastatic thyroid tumors. Until they underwent thyroid surgery, no patient had received any treatment. TCRdb ran MiXCR on the PCR reads. This sample has roughly 20,000 clones, with 34% found just once. Material for sequencing was tumor tissue. The receptors originated from a female donor with papillary thyroid cancer or a benign thyroid nodule (not recorded which). Some clones in this sample may be carry-over from other donors' samples.

A few counts support this clone. V gene TRBV6-1 combines with J gene TRBJ2-2, with D possibly TRBD1 on 5 matching bases. Germline CDR1 reads MNHNS; CDR2 reads SASEGT. CDR3 length equals 15 residues. V dropped 5 bases and J dropped 10 bases, with 20 bases sitting between them. Here the CDR3 DNA reads TGTGCCAGCAGTCAATTAGGGGTGAACCCCGTGGAGCTGTTTTTT. Translated, it gives CASSQLGVNPVELFF.

The sample holds a few counts of this clone. This chain uses TRBV12-3 or TRBV12-4 with TRBJ2-1; D not certain. This CDR3 has 12 residues. V dropped 6 bases and J dropped 8 bases, with 11 bases sitting between them. Here the CDR3 reads CASSPTVDEQFF. The CDR3 DNA reads as TGTGCCAGCAGCCCCACCGTTGATGAGCAGTTCTTC.

This clone was counted between two and nine times. The chain links TRBV27 to TRBJ2-2; TRBD1 aligns across 9 bases. V was clipped by 6 bases and J by 6 bases; unmatched bases: 17. The germline CDR1 and CDR2 sequences are MNHEY and SMNVEV (reference sequence). The CDR3 extends over 18 amino acids. The CDR3 sequence is CASSPLEPWGQGSGELFF. CDR3 bases: TGTGCCAGCAGCCCATTGGAGCCTTGGGGACAGGGATCCGGGGAGCTGTTTTTT.

The V and J genes are TRBV2 and TRBJ2-3; D gene unclear. Trimming stripped 4 bases from V and 3 bases from J, with 11 bases between. The CDR3 length is 14 residues. CDR1 is SNHLY and CDR2 is FYNNEI in the germline V gene. The CDR3 DNA is TGTGCCAGCAGTGTGGAGCTGGGTACAGATACGCAGTATTTT. It encodes CASSVELGTDTQYF.

Worth noting for this clone: Possible read error: a much larger clone is one base away. Other DNA sequences in this specimen translate into the identical CDR3. The chain carries TRBV6-4 and TRBJ2-6, with no clear D. The V gene lost 2 bases and the J gene lost 0 bases, with 2 bases spanning the gap. This CDR3 is built from 14 residues. Germline loops: CDR1 MRHNA, CDR2 SNTAGT. The CDR3 spells CASSDISGANVLTF. The CDR3 coding sequence is TGTGCCAGCAGTGACATCTCTGGGGCCAACGTCCTGACTTTC.

The sample holds many counts of this clone. The V and J genes are TRBV28 and TRBJ2-7; D possibly corresponds to TRBD1 (5 bases). Germline V lookup: CDR1 MDHEN, CDR2 SYDVKM. The CDR3 is 16 residues long. V lost 4 bases and J lost 2, with 18 bases in between. CDR3 region: CASSSLGVAGTYEQYF. Here the CDR3 DNA reads TGTGCCAGCAGTTCGCTAGGTGTTGCAGGGACCTACGAGCAGTACTTC.

The rearrangement joins TRBV2 to TRBJ2-7; perhaps TRBD1 as D (6 bases). The germline V and J ends were trimmed by 8 bases and 0 bases, with 14 bases remaining between them. CDR3 length: 14 amino acids. The V gene's germline CDR1 is SNHLY and CDR2 FYNNEI. The CDR3 DNA reads as TGTGCCAGCGACGCAGGGGCCTTCTCCTACGAGCAGTACTTC. Translating it yields CASDAGAFSYEQYF.

In this sample, this clone turned up a few times. It may be a read error: a sequence one base away is much more abundant. The chain is built from TRBV28 and TRBJ1-5; D is ambiguous. Germline V gives CDR1 MDHEN, CDR2 SYDVKM. The ends were cut back, 3 bases at V and 5 bases at J, with 11 bases in the middle. This CDR3 region has 14 residues. The CDR3 DNA reads TGTGCCAGCAGTTTCGACGTGCCTCATCAGCCCCAGCATTTT. Protein product: CASSFDVPHQPQHF.

This clone qualifies as medium-sized. This chain connects TRBV9 to TRBJ2-3, with 13 bases fitting TRBD2. Germline trimming cut 3 bases from V and 4 bases from J; bases unmatched to any gene: 5. There are 16 residues in the CDR3. Germline CDR1 SGDLS, CDR2 YYNGEE. For the CDR3, the DNA is TGTGCCAGCAGCGCACTAGCGGGAGGGGAGGCAGATACGCAGTATTTT. It encodes CASSALAGGEADTQYF.

This clone came up once. The J gene is TRBJ2-3, the V gene TRBV11-3; unclear D gene. Trimming shortened V by 4 bases and J by 1 base, and 6 bases separated the two germline ends. Germline CDR1 and CDR2: SGHNT and YENEEA. CDR3 length equals 13 residues. In DNA, the CDR3 is TGTGCCAGCAGCTCTAGGGGCACAGATACGCAGTATTTT. This encodes CASSSRGTDTQYF.

By share, this clone ranks as medium-sized. The DNA of the CDR3 is TGTGCCTGGAGGGCTGGTTGGGGTACCACTAGCACAGATACGCAGTATTTT. The encoded protein is CAWRAGWGTTSTDTQYF. The genes are TRBV30 and TRBJ2-3, with unresolved D. Germline values: CDR1 GTSNPN, CDR2 SVGIG (reference sequence). CDR3 size: 17 residues. The V end lost 3 bases, the J end lost 0 bases, and 19 bases lay between the germline ends.

There are many counts of this clone. Likely a read error: the CDR3 ends without its conserved phenylalanine or tryptophan. The CDR3 region is CASNSLPYSSPLHS. As DNA, the CDR3 is TGTGCCAGCAACAGTCTGCCCTATAGTTCACCCCTCCACTCT. This sequence joins TRBV28 and TRBJ1-6; no clear D. Looked up from germline, CDR1 is MDHEN and CDR2 is SYDVKM. CDR3 size: 14 residues.

Worth noting for this clone: Being one base from a much bigger clone, this may be a read error. The J gene is TRBJ2-3, the V gene TRBV5-1; TRBD1 aligns across 8 bases. This CDR3 has 14 amino acids. Germline CDR1 is SGHRS and CDR2 is YFSETQ. CDR3 in amino acids: CASSSGQGTDAQSF. The CDR3 region has the DNA TGCGCCAGCAGCTCCGGACAGGGCACAGATGCGCAGTCTTTT.

The V and J genes are TRBV20-1 and TRBJ2-1; the D gene is possibly TRBD2 (6 bases). The germline V gene has CDR1 DFQATT and CDR2 SNEGSKA (reference sequence). The CDR3 is 13 residues long. V was pared by 5 bases and J by 8 bases, with 16 bases between. The CDR3 region is CSAPRTTRDEQFF. The CDR3 bases are TGCAGTGCTCCCCGGACTACAAGGGATGAGCAGTTCTTC.

The chain joins TRBV19 to TRBJ2-3; weak D call: TRBD1 (5 bases). The CDR3 is 15 amino acids. From germline, CDR1 is LNHDA and CDR2 SQIVND (reference sequence). V was cut by 8 bases and J by 2 bases, with 17 bases left in between. As DNA, the CDR3 is TGTGCCAGTGGGGCCGCCAGCCTAAACACAGATACGCAGTATTTT. It encodes CASGAASLNTDTQYF.

The sample holds many counts of this clone. The J gene is TRBJ1-1, the V gene TRBV5-8, with D unresolved. V lost 1 base and J 0 bases, leaving 4 bases between the germline ends. The CDR3 totals 13 residues. Germline CDR1 SGHTS, CDR2 YDEGEE. The chain's CDR3 is CASSLLLNTEAFF. The CDR3, as DNA: TGTGCCAGCAGCTTGCTATTGAACACTGAAGCTTTCTTT.

This clone was detected ten times or more. The V gene is TRBV20-1, the J gene TRBJ2-1; TRBD2 matches 12 bases. The CDR3 is 17 residues long. After removal of 5 bases from V and 1 base from J, the junction contained 9 bases not matched to a gene. The germline CDR1 and CDR2 sequences are DFQATT and SNEGSKA (reference sequence). CDR3 loop: CSAAADLAGGSYNEQFF. The CDR3 DNA is TGCAGTGCTGCGGCCGACCTAGCGGGAGGGTCCTACAATGAGCAGTTCTTC.

This clone was counted a single time. The chain uses TRBV20-1 and TRBJ2-7; 7 positions agree with TRBD2. V was pared by 0 bases and J by 3 bases, with 14 bases of the junction left unmatched. Germline lookup yields CDR1 DFQATT and CDR2 SNEGSKA (reference sequence). This CDR3 has 17 amino acids. CDR3 nucleotide sequence: TGCAGTGCTAGAGATGTAGGGCCGAGAGCGGGGCGCTACGAGCAGTACGTC. This gives the protein CSARDVGPRAGRYEQYV.

This sequence joins TRBV5-1 and TRBJ2-7; 7 bases line up with TRBD1. Germline trimming cut 5 bases from V and 1 base from J; bases unmatched to any gene: 6. The CDR3 extends over 14 amino acids. Germline V gene lookup returns CDR1 SGHRS and CDR2 YFSETQ. CDR3 in amino acids: CASSLDRASYEQYF. CDR3 coding DNA: TGCGCCAGCAGTCTCGACAGGGCATCCTACGAGCAGTACTTC. The full variable domain, with the rest looked up from reference TRBV5-1 and TRBJ2-7, is KAGVTQTPRYLIKTRGQQVTLSCSPISGHRSVSWYQQTPGQGLQFLFEYFSETQRNKGNFPGRFSGRQFSNSRSEMNVSTLELGDSALYLCASSLDRASYEQYFGPGTRLTVT.

This clone has a count of ten or more. This sequence joins TRBV28 and TRBJ1-5; 7 bases are shared with TRBD1. V lost 6 bases to trimming and J lost 6 bases; unmatched junction nucleotides: 8. CDR1 and CDR2 (germline): MDHEN, SYDVKM. CDR3 length: 14 amino acids. For the CDR3, the DNA is TGTGCCAGCAGACTTACAGGGGATGGTCAGCCCCAGCATTTT. Encoded protein: CASRLTGDGQPQHF.

V gene TRBV20-1 combines with J gene TRBJ2-7, with D possibly TRBD1 on 5 matching bases. The CDR3 has 14 residues. Trimming left V 0 bases short and J 5 bases short, with 14 bases between. Germline loops: CDR1 DFQATT, CDR2 SNEGSKA (reference sequence). The CDR3 loop reads CSARDRAGFNEQYF. In nucleotides, the CDR3 is TGCAGTGCTAGAGATCGGGCAGGGTTTAACGAGCAGTACTTC.

In its sample, this clone is medium-sized. V gene TRBV7-3 combines with J gene TRBJ2-7; no definite D call. Looked up from germline, CDR1 is SGHTA and CDR2 is FQGTGA. Trimming pared 1 base from V and 4 bases from J, leaving 8 bases between. This CDR3 is 13 amino acids long. CDR3 residues: CASSLMFGYEQYF. In nucleotides, the CDR3 is TGTGCCAGCAGCTTAATGTTCGGGTACGAGCAGTACTTC.

This clone was observed a few times. V gene TRBV28 combines with J gene TRBJ2-7; a weak D match, TRBD2 (6 bases). The germline V and J ends were trimmed by 3 bases and 1 base, with 16 bases remaining between them. Germline assignment: CDR1 MDHEN and CDR2 SYDVKM. This CDR3 has 16 amino acids. CDR3: CASSFSLSGLSYEQYF. DNA of the CDR3: TGTGCCAGCAGTTTCTCGCTCTCGGGACTTTCCTACGAGCAGTACTTC.

The chain employs TRBV12-3 or TRBV12-4 and TRBJ2-3; D remains ambiguous. The ends were cut back, 6 bases at V and 0 bases at J, with 10 bases in the middle. The CDR3 is made up of 14 amino acids. CDR3 nucleotide sequence: TGTGCCAGCAGGGTTTCTCTTAGCACAGATACGCAGTATTTT. Translating it yields CASRVSLSTDTQYF.

The chain carries TRBV3-1 and TRBJ1-1; possibly TRBD1 for D (5 bases). V shed 2 bases and J shed 4 bases, with 11 bases lying between them. The CDR3 covers 14 residues. Germline V lookup: CDR1 LGHDT, CDR2 YNNKEL (reference sequence). The DNA for the CDR3 is TGTGCCAGCAGCCAACCAGGGATGAGCACTGAAGCTTTCTTT. Translating it yields CASSQPGMSTEAFF.

The chain combines TRBV30 with TRBJ2-1; possible D gene TRBD1, 6 bases. Trimming cost V 7 bases and J 7 bases, with 20 bases left between them. Germline lookup yields CDR1 GTSNPN and CDR2 SVGIG (reference sequence). This CDR3 has 14 residues. The CDR3 region has the DNA TGTGCCTTATTGACAGGCAGCCGGGCTAATGAGCAGTTCTTC. It encodes CALLTGSRANEQFF.

This clone was observed a handful of times. J is TRBJ2-1 and V is TRBV2; no firm D call. V lost 3 bases to trimming and J lost 7 bases, with 7 bases between them. The CDR3 consists of 12 residues. CDR1 and CDR2 (germline): SNHLY, FYNNEI. The CDR3 region has the DNA TGTGCCAGCAGTGACGCGGCTAATGAGCAGTTCTTC. It encodes CASSDAANEQFF.

Of note for this clone: This sequence may be a read error, since a much larger clone differs from it by one base. Other DNA sequences of this sample code for an identical CDR3. This chain uses TRBV6-2 or TRBV6-3 with TRBJ2-3; tentative D call: TRBD2 (6 bases). Germline V gives CDR1 MNHEY, CDR2 SVGEGT. There are 14 residues in the CDR3. For the CDR3, the DNA is TGTGCTAGCAGTTTCGGAGGGCCCACAGATACGCAGTATTTT. Protein: CASSFGGPTDTQYF.

This clone ranks as medium-sized. V and J are TRBV4-1 and TRBJ2-7; TRBD1 matches 7 bases. The CDR3 consists of 16 residues. Losses at the gene ends were 4 bases for V and 0 bases for J; bases not matched to a gene: 9. Germline CDR1 reads MGHRA; CDR2 reads YSYEKL. The CDR3 region is CASSPSRTGLSYEQYF. DNA of the CDR3: TGCGCCAGCAGCCCCTCCCGGACAGGCCTCTCCTACGAGCAGTACTTC.